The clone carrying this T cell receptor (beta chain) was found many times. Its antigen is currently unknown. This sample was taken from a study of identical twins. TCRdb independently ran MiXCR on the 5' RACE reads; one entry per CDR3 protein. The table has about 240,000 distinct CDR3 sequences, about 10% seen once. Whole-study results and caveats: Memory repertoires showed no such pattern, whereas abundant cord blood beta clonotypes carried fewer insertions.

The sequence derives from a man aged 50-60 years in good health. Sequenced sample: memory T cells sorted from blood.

The CDR3 sequence: CSAIGLNNTDTQYF. The CDR3 bases are TGCAGTGCTATAGGACTTAACAACACAGATACGCAGTATTTT. The chain links TRBV20-1 to TRBJ2-3; maybe TRBD2 (5 bases). Germline CDR1 reads DFQATT; CDR2 reads SNEGSKA (reference sequence). The CDR3 extends over 14 amino acids. The V end was cut by 4 bases, the J end by 2 bases, with 13 bases between.